The 9 T cell receptor beta chains presented below share a single source sample, sequenced in a study of OX40 agonist ivuxolimab in advanced cancers. The repertoire was sequenced with immunoSEQ multiplex PCR; TCRdb's copy has only in-frame clones and lacks some. The repertoire consists of around 45,000 clones, with approximately 82% occurring once and the leading ten covering around 2.7%. Source: CD4+ or CD8+ T cells sorted from blood, taken in a trial of the OX40 agonist ivuxolimab. The source is an adult with an advanced solid tumor such as melanoma, head and neck, liver or kidney cancer.

The chain uses TRBV6-1 and TRBJ2-6; D remains ambiguous. Trimming cost V 3 bases and J 0 bases, with 6 bases left between them. Germline V CDR1 and CDR2: MNHNS, SASEGT. This CDR3 has 15 residues. CDR3 in amino acids: CASSELGSGANVLTF. The CDR3 DNA sequence: TGTGCCAGCAGTGAGCTGGGCTCTGGGGCCAACGTCCTGACTTTC.

This sequence joins TRBV5-1 and TRBJ2-5; 9 bases are shared with TRBD1. The J call may be in error: the DNA end matches TRBJ2-7 better. The CDR3 has 15 amino acids. Germline loops: CDR1 SGHRS, CDR2 YFSETQ. The DNA for the CDR3 is TGCGCCAGCAGCTTGGATGGACAGGGGACCTACGAGCAGTACTTC. Its translation is CASSLDGQGTYEQYF.

V and J are TRBV7-3 and TRBJ2-5; 11 bases are a match to TRBD2. The CDR3 covers 18 residues. The germline gives CDR1 SGHTA, CDR2 FQGTGA. J gave up 0 bases and V 1 base, and 7 bases lay outside the gene matches. CDR3 amino acids: CASSLILAGAIHQETQYF. DNA of the CDR3: TGTGCCAGCAGCTTAATACTAGCGGGAGCGATCCACCAAGAGACCCAGTACTTC.

J is TRBJ1-6 and V is TRBV11-2; D remains ambiguous. This CDR3 spans 15 amino acids. V lost 7 bases and J 7 bases, leaving 17 bases between the germline ends. The germline CDR1 and CDR2 sequences are SGHAT and FQNNGV. This CDR3 is CASNLPYPANSPLHF. Here the CDR3 DNA reads TGTGCCAGCAATTTGCCATACCCGGCGAATTCACCCCTCCACTTT.

This clone was seen only a few times. The CDR3 spells CASRPGGRWTDTQYF. The CDR3 region has the DNA TGTGCCAGCAGGCCAGGGGGGAGGTGGACAGATACGCAGTATTTT. The rearrangement joins TRBV28 to TRBJ2-3; TRBD1 is a possible D gene (7 bases). The CDR3 has 15 residues. Between the trimmed V and J ends, which lost 6 bases and 3 bases, there was a span of 16 bases. CDR1 and CDR2 from the germline V gene are MDHEN and SYDVKM.

V is TRBV11-2 and J is TRBJ2-4; D unresolved. The CDR3 is made up of 14 amino acids. The V gene lost 3 bases and the J gene lost 6 bases, with 12 bases spanning the gap. Germline V gene data show CDR1 as SGHAT and CDR2 as FQNNGV. The CDR3 region is CASSLSDARNIQYF. CDR3 bases: TGTGCCAGCAGCTTGAGCGACGCGCGAAACATTCAGTACTTC.

This clone has only one observation. This chain uses TRBV27 with TRBJ1-1, with a tentative D call TRBD1 (6 bases). The germline CDR1 and CDR2 sequences are MNHEY and SMNVEV (reference sequence). The CDR3 is 13 amino acids. V lost 5 bases, J lost 1 base, and 8 bases lay in between. The chain's CDR3 is CASSLRGNTEAFF. As DNA, the CDR3 is TGTGCCAGCAGTCTCAGGGGGAACACTGAAGCTTTCTTT.

This clone was seen a single time. This chain links TRBV1 with TRBJ1-5. TRBV1 is described as a pseudogene. The CDR3 sequence is 16 residues long. CDR3 in DNA: TGCACCAGCAGCCAAGAATCGGGGCACATCGCTTGGCCCCAGCATTTT. Translated: CTSSQESGHIAWPQHF.

This chain links TRBV9 with TRBJ2-5, with TRBD2 matching over 9 bases. The CDR3 covers 16 residues. Germline V gene sequence: CDR1 SGDLS, CDR2 YYNGEE. Unmatched junction bases numbered 9, after V lost 2 bases and J lost 4 bases. The CDR3 protein is CASSVGAGGRPETQYF. CDR3 sequence (DNA): TGTGCCAGCAGCGTCGGGGCGGGAGGGAGGCCAGAGACCCAGTACTTC.